This T cell receptor beta chain was observed in a study of blood T cell repertoires in COVID-19 (TCRdb year 2020). About the study as a whole: Samples covering the acute and convalescent phases of COVID-19 were provided by collaborators in the United States, Italy and Spain. The prospective study material was composed of cDNA or gDNA derived from T cells, B-cell-depleted T cells, or PBMCs. The dataset comprised deeply sampled blood TCRbeta repertoires from subjects exposed to, actively infected with, or recovered from COVID-19. The repertoires were released in a freely available public database intended as a resource for research on the immune response to SARS-CoV-2. Samples came from the ongoing ImmuneRACE study (first 160 participants) plus 1,254 subjects from 6 global collaborators. Sample metadata almost always included a de-identified subject ID, COVID-19 status, age in years and sex. HLA class I and class II types, where available, came from metadata supplied by the sample provider rather than from assay-based typing. The study at large found these results: The quantity of clinical and demographic metadata differed by source and by participant and was supplied without curation.

As concerns this clone: Its antigen is still unknown. No base-level quality is on record; no much larger clone is a single base apart.

The immunoSEQ Assay, a bias-controlled multiplex PCR, was used to amplify TCRbeta CDR3 regions from genomic DNA. The authors' analysis ran thus. The number of nucleated cells in each sample was estimated from the amplification of reference gene primers within the assay. To quantify the absolute abundance of each unique TCRbeta CDR3 rearrangement, sequence reads were collapsed and filtered. For each sample, productive Simpson clonality was calculated as the square root of Simpson's diversity index over productive rearrangements. Entries here come from immuneACCESS through TCRdb and include only in-frame sequences with V and J called. Some clones fail to appear in such tables; in the studies checked, an unresolved V gene covers under half of the shortfall, and the cause of the remainder is unknown. For V, J and clone size, that table is used; D and trimming come from the DNA. The sample table contains some 74,000 clones; only one count was recorded for 80% of them. The leading ten clones occupy roughly 12% of the sample.

Collaborating institutions collected whole blood in K2EDTA tubes following their own protocols. For TCRbeta analysis, collaborators shipped samples in one of three forms: frozen whole blood, isolated PBMCs, or DNA extracted from either of those sample types. After removal of 5 bases from V and 4 bases from J, the junction retains 7 bases not matched to a gene. From the cysteine through the phenylalanine, the CDR3 covers 14 amino acids. Just the 42-base CDR3 DNA is kept, in frame starting at base 1. From the germline V gene (reference sequence), CDR1 is SEHNR and CDR2 is FQNEAQ. The clonotype comes from a human donor in a cohort sampled during active COVID-19. The sequence joins TRBV7-9 to TRBJ1-1; TRBD1 fits 7 bases in the junction. The sequencing sample was made of peripheral blood. At the DNA level, the sequence is TGTGCCAGCAGCAGGGTAGGGGGCATCACTGAAGCTTTCTTT. This encodes CASSRVGGITEAFF.